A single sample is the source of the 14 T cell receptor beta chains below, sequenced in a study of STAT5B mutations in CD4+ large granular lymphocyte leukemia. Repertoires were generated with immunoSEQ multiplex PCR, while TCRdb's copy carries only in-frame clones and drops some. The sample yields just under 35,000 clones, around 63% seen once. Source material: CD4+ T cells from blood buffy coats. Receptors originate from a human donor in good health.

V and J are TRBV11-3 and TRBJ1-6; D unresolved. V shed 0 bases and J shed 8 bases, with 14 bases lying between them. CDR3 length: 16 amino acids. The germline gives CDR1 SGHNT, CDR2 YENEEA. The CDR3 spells CASSLDRSEEHSPLHF. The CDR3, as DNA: TGTGCCAGCAGCTTAGATCGGTCAGAGGAGCATTCACCCCTCCACTTT.

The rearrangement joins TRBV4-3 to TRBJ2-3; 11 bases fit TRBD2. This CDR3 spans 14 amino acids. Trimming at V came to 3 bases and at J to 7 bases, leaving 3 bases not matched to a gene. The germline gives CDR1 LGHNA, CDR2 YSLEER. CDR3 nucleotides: TGCGCCAGCAGCCAGACTAGCGGGGTAAATACGCAGTATTTT. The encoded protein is CASSQTSGVNTQYF.

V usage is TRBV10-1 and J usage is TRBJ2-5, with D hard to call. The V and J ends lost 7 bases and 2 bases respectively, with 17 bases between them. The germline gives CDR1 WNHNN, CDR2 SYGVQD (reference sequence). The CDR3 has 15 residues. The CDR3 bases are TGCGCCAGCAAGGTAGTAGACGGCCGACAAGAGACCCAGTACTTC. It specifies CASKVVDGRQETQYF.

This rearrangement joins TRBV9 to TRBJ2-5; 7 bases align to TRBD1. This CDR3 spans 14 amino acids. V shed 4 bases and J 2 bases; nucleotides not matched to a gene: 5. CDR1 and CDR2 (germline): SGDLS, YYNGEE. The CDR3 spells CASSPSDRQETQYF. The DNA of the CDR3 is TGTGCCAGCAGCCCCTCGGACAGGCAAGAGACCCAGTACTTC.

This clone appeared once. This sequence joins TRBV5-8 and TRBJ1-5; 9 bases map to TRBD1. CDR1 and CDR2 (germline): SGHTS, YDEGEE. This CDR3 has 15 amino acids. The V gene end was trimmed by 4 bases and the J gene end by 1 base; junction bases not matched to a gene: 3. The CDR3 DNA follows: TGTGCCAGCAGCGCGGGGACAGGGAGCAATCAGCCCCAGCATTTT. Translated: CASSAGTGSNQPQHF.

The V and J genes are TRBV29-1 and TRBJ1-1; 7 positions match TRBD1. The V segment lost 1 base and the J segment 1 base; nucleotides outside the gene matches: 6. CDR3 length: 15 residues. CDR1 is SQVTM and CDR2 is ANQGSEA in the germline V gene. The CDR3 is CSVEVYRGANTEAFF. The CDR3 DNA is TGCAGCGTTGAAGTTTACAGGGGCGCGAACACTGAAGCTTTCTTT.

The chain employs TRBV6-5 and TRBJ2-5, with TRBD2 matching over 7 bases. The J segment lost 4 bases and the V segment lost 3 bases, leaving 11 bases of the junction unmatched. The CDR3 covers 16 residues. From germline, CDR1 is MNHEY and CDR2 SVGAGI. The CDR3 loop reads CASSYLSGASRETQYF. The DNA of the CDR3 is TGTGCCAGCAGTTATCTGAGCGGGGCCTCGAGAGAGACCCAGTACTTC.

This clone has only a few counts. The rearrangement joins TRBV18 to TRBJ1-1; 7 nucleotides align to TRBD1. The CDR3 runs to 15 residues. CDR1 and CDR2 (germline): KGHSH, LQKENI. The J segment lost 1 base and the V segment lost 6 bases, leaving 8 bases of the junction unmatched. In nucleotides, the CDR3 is TGTGCCAGCTCGTTACAGGGGTCGGGGAACACTGAAGCTTTCTTT. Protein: CASSLQGSGNTEAFF.

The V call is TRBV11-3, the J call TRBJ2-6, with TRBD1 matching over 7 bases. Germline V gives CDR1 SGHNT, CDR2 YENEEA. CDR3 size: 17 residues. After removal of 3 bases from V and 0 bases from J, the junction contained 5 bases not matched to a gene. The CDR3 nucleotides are TGTGCCAGCAGCTTTCGGGACAGCAACTCTGGGGCCAACGTCCTGACTTTC. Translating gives CASSFRDSNSGANVLTF.

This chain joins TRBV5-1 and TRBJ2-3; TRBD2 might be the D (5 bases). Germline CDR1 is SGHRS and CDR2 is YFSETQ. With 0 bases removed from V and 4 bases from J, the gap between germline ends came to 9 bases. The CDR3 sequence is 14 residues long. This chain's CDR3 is CASSLGAVPDTQYF. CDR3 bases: TGCGCCAGCAGCTTGGGAGCGGTCCCAGATACGCAGTATTTT. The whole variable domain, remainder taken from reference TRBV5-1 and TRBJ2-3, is KAGVTQTPRYLIKTRGQQVTLSCSPISGHRSVSWYQQTPGQGLQFLFEYFSETQRNKGNFPGRFSGRQFSNSRSEMNVSTLELGDSALYLCASSLGAVPDTQYFGPGTRLTVL.

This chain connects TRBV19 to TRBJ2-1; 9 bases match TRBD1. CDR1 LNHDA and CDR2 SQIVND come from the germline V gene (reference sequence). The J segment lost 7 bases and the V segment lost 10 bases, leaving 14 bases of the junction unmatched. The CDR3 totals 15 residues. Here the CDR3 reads CATKAGTGIGNEQFF. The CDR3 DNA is TGTGCCACAAAAGCGGGGACAGGGATCGGTAATGAGCAGTTCTTC.

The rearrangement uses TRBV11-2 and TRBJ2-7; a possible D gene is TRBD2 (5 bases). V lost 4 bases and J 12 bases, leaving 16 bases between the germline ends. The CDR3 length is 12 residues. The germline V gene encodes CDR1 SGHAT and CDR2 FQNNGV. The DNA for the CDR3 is TGTGCCAGCAGCTCCACTAGATCCGGAGCGTACTTC. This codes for CASSSTRSGAYF. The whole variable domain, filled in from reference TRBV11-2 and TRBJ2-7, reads EAGVAQSPRYKIIEKRQSVAFWCNPISGHATLYWYQQILGQGPKLLIQFQNNGVVDDSQLPKDRFSAERLKGVDSTLKIQPAKLEDSAVYLCASSSTRSGAYFGPGTRLTVT.

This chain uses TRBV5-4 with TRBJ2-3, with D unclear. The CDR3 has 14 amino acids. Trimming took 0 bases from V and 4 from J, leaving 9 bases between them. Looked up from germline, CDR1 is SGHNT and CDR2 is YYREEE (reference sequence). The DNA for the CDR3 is TGTGCCAGCAGCTTGGTTGGGTTCCCAGATACGCAGTATTTT. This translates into CASSLVGFPDTQYF. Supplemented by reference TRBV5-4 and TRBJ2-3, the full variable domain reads ETGVTQSPTHLIKTRGQQVTLRCSSQSGHNTVSWYQQALGQGPQFIFQYYREEENGRGNFPPRFSGLQFPNYSSELNVNALELDDSALYLCASSLVGFPDTQYFGPGTRLTVL.

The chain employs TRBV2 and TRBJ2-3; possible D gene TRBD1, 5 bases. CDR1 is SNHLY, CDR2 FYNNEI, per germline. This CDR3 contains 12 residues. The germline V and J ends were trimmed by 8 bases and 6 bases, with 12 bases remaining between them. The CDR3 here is CASGESGDTQYF. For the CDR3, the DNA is TGTGCCAGCGGAGAGTCAGGGGATACGCAGTATTTT.